This T cell receptor beta chain was observed in a study of beta chain features in type 1 diabetes. The study, taken as a whole, reports: More deletions and fewer insertions at VDJ junctions were found in patients with type 1 diabetes.

Concerning this clone: Antigen: not known.

Since all of the isolated RNA was reverse transcribed, expressed TCRB transcripts were what got sequenced. Sequencing was performed with immunoSEQ multiplex PCR; in TCRdb, only in-frame clones are kept and a portion is missing. The table lists under 300,000 clones, roughly 8% of them singletons. The germline CDR1 and CDR2 sequences are KGHSH and LQKENI. There are 15 residues in the CDR3. Trimming took 4 bases from V and 4 from J; bases not matched to a gene: 5. This sequence was found in a woman under 30 in good health. The specimen was central memory CD4+ T cells from blood. The chain has TRBV18 and TRBJ1-5; 9 bases agree with TRBD1. CDR3 in DNA: TGTGCCAGCTCACTGGGACAGGGTGGGAATCAGCCCCAGCATTTT. This gives the protein CASSLGQGGNQPQHF.